Listed here are 31 T cell receptor beta chains from one sample, sequenced in a study of low-dose radiotherapy and immunotherapy resistance in tumors. cDNA synthesis used a TRAV/TRBV-specific primer set for both chains. A roughly 20-cycle PCR with a constant-region primer and V-primer adapter amplified TCRs. Each CDR3 protein is one row after TCRdb ran MiXCR on the reads. The sample lists roughly 14,000 distinct CDR3 sequences, less than 65% occurring once. The receptors originated from a human donor with advanced metastatic prostate, ovarian, gallbladder or colorectal cancer (not recorded which). This table probably holds off-target reads from a library built for another chain.

The rearrangement uses TRBV5-1 and TRBJ2-7; 8 bases match TRBD1. Germline V gives CDR1 SGHRS, CDR2 YFSETQ. The junction had 11 bases not matched to a gene; V was cut back by 3 bases and J by 3 bases. The CDR3 loop spans 16 amino acids. This chain's CDR3 is CASSYGQGSGGYEQYF. The CDR3 DNA follows: TGCGCCAGCAGCTACGGACAGGGATCCGGCGGCTACGAGCAGTACTTC.

The rearrangement links TRBV6-5 to TRBJ1-2, with 8 bases fitting TRBD1. CDR3 length: 15 amino acids. The V segment lost 3 bases and the J segment 4 bases; nucleotides outside the gene matches: 7. Germline-derived CDR1 and CDR2 are MNHEY and SVGAGI. In DNA form, the CDR3 reads TGTGCCAGCAGTTATGGGACAGGAGGCGGCTATGGCTACACCTTC. Protein sequence: CASSYGTGGGYGYTF.

J is TRBJ2-7 and V is TRBV28, with D hard to call. This CDR3 has 12 residues. Trimming shortened V by 7 bases and J by 3 bases, and 10 bases separated the two germline ends. Germline CDR1 reads MDHEN; CDR2 reads SYDVKM. In DNA, the CDR3 is TGTGCCAGCACCTCGCCCCACTACGAGCAGTACTTC. Translated, it gives CASTSPHYEQYF.

V is TRBV7-9 and J is TRBJ1-1; no clear D gene. This CDR3 contains 13 residues. Trimming cost V 1 base and J 9 bases, with 12 bases left between them. CDR1 and CDR2 from the germline V gene are SEHNR and FQNEAQ (reference sequence). The CDR3 bases are TGTGCCAGCAGCTTAGGCGGCTCGGGCAAAGCTTTCTTT. Its protein is CASSLGGSGKAFF.

This clonotype has only one observation. The chain joins TRBV7-2 to TRBJ2-3; D is unresolved. Looked up from germline, CDR1 is SGHTA and CDR2 is FQGNSA. The germline V and J ends were trimmed by 0 bases and 2 bases, with 9 bases remaining between them. There are 15 residues in the CDR3. CDR3 bases: TGTGCCAGCAGCTTAGCCGGGCAGTACACAGATACGCAGTATTTT. Amino acids: CASSLAGQYTDTQYF.

This sequence joins TRBV20-1 and TRBJ1-5; 8 nucleotides agree with TRBD1. Germline-derived CDR1 and CDR2 are DFQATT and SNEGSKA (reference sequence). Trimming cost V 3 bases and J 4 bases; bases outside gene matches: 5. The CDR3 contains 14 residues. The CDR3 DNA reads as TGCAGTGCTAGTCGACAGGGGCCTAATCAGCCCCAGCATTTT. Translation: CSASRQGPNQPQHF.

In nucleotides, the CDR3 is TGTGCCACGTGGGACAGGGGGCAATCTAACTATGGCTACACCTTC. This translates into CATWDRGQSNYGYTF. This chain uses TRBV6-5 with TRBJ1-2; 12 nucleotides line up with TRBD1. V lost 10 bases and J lost 0; bases outside the gene matches: 6. The CDR3 spans 15 residues. Germline V CDR1 and CDR2: MNHEY, SVGAGI.

The chain joins TRBV15 to TRBJ1-6, with unresolved D. This CDR3 is built from 14 residues. Germline CDR1 reads LNHNV; CDR2 reads YYDKDF (reference sequence). V shed 3 bases and J shed 9 bases, with 12 bases lying between them. The CDR3 DNA sequence: TGTGCCACCAGCAGGGAACAGAATAGTTCACCCCTCCACTTT. Translating gives CATSREQNSSPLHF.

V gene TRBV28 combines with J gene TRBJ1-2; TRBD1 matches 7 bases. The CDR3 consists of 15 residues. V shed 5 bases, J shed 0 bases, and the junction held 6 bases outside the gene matches. The germline gives CDR1 MDHEN, CDR2 SYDVKM. The CDR3 reads CASSPRDRSNYGYTF. CDR3 sequence (DNA): TGTGCCAGCAGTCCGAGGGACAGATCTAACTATGGCTACACCTTC.

This clonotype was detected only a few times. The CDR3 reads CASSLRGAGTGNEKLFF. The CDR3 region has the DNA TGCGCCAGCAGCCTCCGAGGAGCCGGGACAGGGAATGAAAAACTGTTTTTT. The rearrangement joins TRBV4-1 to TRBJ1-4; 9 bases line up with TRBD1. The CDR3 consists of 17 residues. The V and J ends lost 4 bases and 5 bases, in that order; junction bases with no gene match: 11. CDR1 MGHRA and CDR2 YSYEKL come from the germline V gene.

This chain joins TRBV5-1 and TRBJ1-1, with 9 bases identical to TRBD1. The CDR3 runs to 16 residues. In germline, CDR1 is SGHRS, CDR2 YFSETQ. The trim removed 4 bases at V and 2 bases at J, leaving 9 bases unmatched. CDR3 sequence: CASSPPSGQGNTEAFF. In DNA form, the CDR3 reads TGCGCCAGCAGCCCCCCTTCGGGACAGGGAAACACTGAAGCTTTCTTT. The whole variable domain, filled in from reference TRBV5-1 and TRBJ1-1, reads KAGVTQTPRYLIKTRGQQVTLSCSPISGHRSVSWYQQTPGQGLQFLFEYFSETQRNKGNFPGRFSGRQFSNSRSEMNVSTLELGDSALYLCASSPPSGQGNTEAFFGQGTRLTVV.

V and J are TRBV5-1 and TRBJ2-7, with D maybe TRBD1 (6 bases). The V and J ends lost 1 base and 7 bases respectively, with 15 bases between them. Germline V gives CDR1 SGHRS, CDR2 YFSETQ. This CDR3 comprises 14 residues. The CDR3 nucleotides read TGCGCCAGCAGCTTGACAGGGACCTCGCGGGAGCAGTACTTC. Translation gives CASSLTGTSREQYF.

This clonotype was observed a handful of times. The rearrangement links TRBV7-9 to TRBJ2-1; D remains ambiguous. CDR1 SEHNR and CDR2 FQNEAQ come from the germline V gene (reference sequence). The CDR3 has 14 amino acids. Trimming shortened V by 8 bases and J by 0 bases, and 11 bases separated the two germline ends. The CDR3 loop is CASASGPSYNEQFF. CDR3 bases: TGTGCCAGCGCCTCGGGCCCCTCCTACAATGAGCAGTTCTTC.

The gene calls are TRBV7-2 and TRBJ2-5; D unclear. Looked up from germline, CDR1 is SGHTA and CDR2 is FQGNSA. V was trimmed by 2 bases and J by 3 bases, leaving 1 base between them. The CDR3 length is 11 residues. CDR3 loop: CASSLKETQYF. CDR3 bases: TGTGCCAGCAGCTTAAAAGAGACCCAGTACTTC.

This clonotype was picked up one time. This rearrangement joins TRBV3-1 to TRBJ1-5, with 7 bases fitting TRBD1. The CDR3 extends over 15 amino acids. Germline CDR1 LGHDT, CDR2 YNNKEL (reference sequence). V lost 1 base, J lost 9 bases, and 9 bases stayed unmatched. The CDR3 DNA is TGTGCCAGCAGCCAAGGACAGGGCGGTCTGGGGCCCCAGCATTTT. It translates to CASSQGQGGLGPQHF.

This chain connects TRBV14 to TRBJ2-1; D remains unclear. The CDR3 is 14 residues long. The V and J ends lost 5 bases and 1 base respectively, with 9 bases between them. The germline CDR1 and CDR2 sequences are SGHDN and FVKESK. The CDR3 spells CASSEQKSYNEQFF. The DNA of the CDR3 is TGTGCCAGCAGCGAACAAAAGTCCTACAATGAGCAGTTCTTC.

This chain links TRBV21-1 with TRBJ1-5; the table calls TRBD1, which could not be checked here. TRBV21-1 is classified as a pseudogene. The CDR3 has 18 amino acids. CDR3 sequence (DNA): TGTGCCAGCAGCACTCCCAAGGAGGACCTGTGGGGTGGTCAGCCCCAGCATTTT. This encodes CASSTPKEDLWGGQPQHF.

This chain connects TRBV6-2 or TRBV6-3 to TRBJ1-2, with D perhaps TRBD1 (5 bases). Trimming took off 7 bases at V and 1 base at J, with 16 bases between the two ends. The CDR3 is 15 amino acids. Per the germline V gene, CDR1 is MNHEY and CDR2 is SVGEGT. CDR3 protein: CASTYGGLLNYGYTF. Here the CDR3 DNA reads TGTGCCAGCACCTACGGGGGACTCCTTAACTATGGCTACACCTTC.

This chain links TRBV19 with TRBJ2-7; TRBD1 agrees at 11 bases. Unmatched junction bases numbered 11, after V lost 7 bases and J lost 3 bases. Per germline, CDR1 LNHDA and CDR2 SQIVND (reference sequence). CDR3 length equals 16 residues. The CDR3 reads CASMGPIGTGGYEQYF. CDR3 coding DNA: TGTGCCAGTATGGGGCCCATCGGGACAGGGGGCTACGAGCAGTACTTC.

The chain links TRBV29-1 to TRBJ1-2; D remains ambiguous. V lost 6 bases and J 5 bases, leaving 13 bases between the germline ends. CDR3 length: 12 residues. CDR1 SQVTM and CDR2 ANQGSEA come from the germline V gene. CDR3 region: CSVVREWYGYTF. The CDR3, as DNA: TGCAGCGTGGTGCGGGAGTGGTATGGCTACACCTTC.

V usage is TRBV28 and J usage is TRBJ2-5; maybe TRBD1 (6 bases). Germline CDR1 is MDHEN and CDR2 is SYDVKM. Trimming shortened V by 5 bases and J by 5 bases, and 12 bases separated the two germline ends. The CDR3 totals 13 residues. DNA of the CDR3: TGTGCCAGCAGTACACAGGGATCGGAGACCCAGTACTTC. Protein product: CASSTQGSETQYF.

V and J are TRBV19 and TRBJ2-4, with D possibly matching TRBD2 (7 bases). The CDR3 contains 14 residues. Deletions cut 3 bases from V and 4 bases from J, with 10 bases between. In germline, CDR1 is LNHDA, CDR2 SQIVND (reference sequence). CDR3 amino acids: CASSIRGGKNIQYF. In DNA, the CDR3 is TGTGCCAGTAGTATCAGGGGAGGGAAAAACATTCAGTACTTC.

The CDR3 DNA follows: TGTGCCAGCAGTGAACAGGGGGACTATGGCTACACCTTC. Its translation: CASSEQGDYGYTF. J is TRBJ1-2 and V is TRBV2; 7 bases are shared with TRBD1. The germline V gene has CDR1 SNHLY and CDR2 FYNNEI. V lost 2 bases and J lost 3; bases outside the gene matches: 0. The CDR3 loop spans 13 amino acids.

In DNA form, the CDR3 reads TGTGCCAGCTCACGTTCTCCCGGGACGACCGGGGGGCCCCTCCACTTT. Residues: CASSRSPGTTGGPLHF. The V and J genes are TRBV18 and TRBJ1-6; possibly TRBD1 for D (5 bases). CDR1 and CDR2 from the germline V gene are KGHSH and LQKENI. V was pared by 4 bases and J by 13 bases, with 23 bases between. This CDR3 has 16 amino acids.

The rearrangement links TRBV20-1 to TRBJ1-2; D remains unclear. V was trimmed by 7 bases and J by 4 bases, leaving 19 bases between them. The CDR3 runs to 14 residues. Germline V CDR1 and CDR2: DFQATT, SNEGSKA (reference sequence). DNA for the CDR3: TGCAGTGAAAGATCCGGAAGTAACGTCTATGGCTACACCTTC. Its translation: CSERSGSNVYGYTF.

Written as DNA, the CDR3 is TGCGCCAGCAGGCGGGACAGGTCCTTTTTCACCGGGGAGCTGTTTTTT. It yields the protein CASRRDRSFFTGELFF. The chain carries TRBV5-1 and TRBJ2-2; 8 nucleotides line up with TRBD1. CDR1 is SGHRS and CDR2 is YFSETQ in the germline V gene. The CDR3 covers 16 residues. Trimming at V came to 5 bases and at J to 4 bases, leaving 10 bases not matched to a gene.

The rearrangement links TRBV7-9 to TRBJ2-1; D not certain. Germline V gives CDR1 SEHNR, CDR2 FQNEAQ (reference sequence). Trimming stripped 4 bases from V and 0 bases from J, with 25 bases between. The CDR3 is 20 amino acids. The CDR3 nucleotides read TGTGCCAGCAGCTCTACCCGCTTGGCGGTACCGACCCTCTCCTACAATGAGCAGTTCTTC. Protein: CASSSTRLAVPTLSYNEQFF.

The V gene is TRBV18, the J gene TRBJ1-4; D possibly corresponds to TRBD1 (5 bases). This CDR3 is 16 amino acids long. The V gene's germline CDR1 is KGHSH and CDR2 LQKENI. V was pared by 0 bases and J by 3 bases, with 11 bases between. CDR3: CASSPPSGPPNEKLFF. CDR3 in DNA: TGTGCCAGCTCACCACCATCGGGACCTCCTAATGAAAAACTGTTTTTT. The entire variable domain, with the rest obtained from reference TRBV18 and TRBJ1-4, is as follows: NAGVMQNPRHLVRRRGQEARLRCSPMKGHSHVYWYRQLPEEGLKFMVYLQKENIIDESGMPKERFSAEFPKEGPSILRIQQVVRGDSAAYFCASSPPSGPPNEKLFFGSGTQLSVL.

The J gene is TRBJ2-4, the V gene TRBV6-6; possibly TRBD1 for D (8 bases). Germline CDR1 and CDR2: MNHNY and SVGAGI (reference sequence). Trimming left V 5 bases short and J 0 bases short, with 20 bases between. The length of the CDR3 is 18 residues. The CDR3: CASSPGQVLAGAKNIQYF. In DNA form, the CDR3 reads TGTGCCAGCAGTCCGGGACAGGTGTTAGCGGGAGCCAAAAACATTCAGTACTTC.

The genes are TRBV3-1 and TRBJ2-7; a possible D gene is TRBD1 (6 bases). There are 15 residues in the CDR3. Trimming removed 8 bases from V and 4 bases from J, with 21 bases in between. The germline V gene encodes CDR1 LGHDT and CDR2 YNNKEL (reference sequence). CDR3 sequence: CASVGQQGIKYEQYF. CDR3 in DNA: TGTGCCAGCGTCGGGCAACAGGGAATTAAGTACGAGCAGTACTTC.

This chain uses TRBV5-1 with TRBJ2-2; 8 bases fit TRBD2. Trimming removed 1 base from V and 6 bases from J; junction bases left unmatched: 5. Germline V lookup: CDR1 SGHRS, CDR2 YFSETQ. This CDR3 is built from 15 residues. The CDR3 DNA reads as TGCGCCAGCAGCTTGCTAGCGGGCCTCGCCGGGGAGCTGTTTTTT. Protein sequence: CASSLLAGLAGELFF. The whole variable domain, filled in from reference TRBV5-1 and TRBJ2-2, reads KAGVTQTPRYLIKTRGQQVTLSCSPISGHRSVSWYQQTPGQGLQFLFEYFSETQRNKGNFPGRFSGRQFSNSRSEMNVSTLELGDSALYLCASSLLAGLAGELFFGEGSRLTVL.